This T cell receptor (beta chain) was recovered during a study of cytomegalovirus exposure and HLA in healthy donors. The study ran its PCR with 60 Vbeta and 13 Jbeta primers. Produced via immunoSEQ multiplex PCR; TCRdb's table is partial and in-frame only. Among 95,000 to 150,000 clones listed, about two thirds were seen once. The TCR sequence derives from a man younger than 45 in good health and CMV-seronegative. The sequenced material came from PBMCs.

CDR3 bases: TGTGCCATCAGTGAGTCTGCGGGGGGGGATTACGAGCAGTACTTC. This encodes CAISESAGGDYEQYF. The chain recombines TRBV10-3 with TRBJ2-7, with 9 bases that match TRBD2. J gave up 4 bases and V 0 bases, and 4 bases lay outside the gene matches. The CDR3 is 15 amino acids. Germline lookup yields CDR1 ENHRY and CDR2 SYGVKD.